This T cell receptor (beta chain) was profiled in a study of T cells in Graves' hyperthyroidism and ophthalmopathy. CDR1 and CDR2 from the germline V gene are SSHAT and FNYEAQ (reference sequence). The CDR3 sequence is 13 residues long. In the case of this clonotype: Compared with germline, one end of the junction differs, possibly owing to a read error.

TCR beta CDR3 regions were amplified from RNA transcripts. The HTBI set primed first-round TCR CDR3 RT-PCR. TCRdb re-analysed the multiplex PCR reads in MiXCR, keeping a single row per CDR3 protein. The sample shows roughly 500,000 distinct CDR3 sequences, 35% to 50% of them seen only once. This clonotype was sampled from an adult woman with Graves' disease, either hyperthyroidism or ophthalmopathy (not recorded which). Sequenced sample: peripheral blood or thyroid tissue (not recorded which). V usage is TRBV7-7 and J usage is TRBJ2-2; D is possibly TRBD2 (5 bases). CDR3 sequence: CASSVDSSGELFF. CDR3 sequence (DNA): TGTGCTAGCAGCGTGGACTCTTCCGGGGAGCTGTTTTTT.